The entry below describes one T cell receptor (beta chain). Its antigen is still unknown. This sample was taken from a study of OX40 agonist ivuxolimab in advanced cancers. On the study more broadly: Every 2 weeks, patients received ivuxolimab intravenously, dosed at 0.01 to 10 mg/kg. Treatment received earlier with anti-PD-1, anti-PD-L1 or anti-CTLA-4 agents was allowed, and over 35% had some.

Assay: immunoSEQ multiplex PCR; the TCRdb copy retains only in-frame clones and omits some. The sample includes some 80,000 clones, more than 75% of them seen just once. Findings of the study overall: Doses of 0.1 to 3.0 mg/kg were accompanied by clonal expansion of CD4+ and CD8+ blood T cells by week 6. Among T cells, CD8+ cells averaged more expanded clones than CD4+ cells.

V lost 0 bases, J lost 2 bases, and 13 bases stayed unmatched. CDR3 length: 20 residues. This TCR came from an adult with an advanced solid tumor such as melanoma, head and neck, liver or kidney cancer. Sequencing was performed on CD4+ or CD8+ T cells sorted from blood, taken in a trial of the OX40 agonist ivuxolimab. V usage is TRBV23-1 and J usage is TRBJ2-3, with TRBD2 matching 11 bases. TRBV23-1 belongs to the ORF category, with a function that is uncertain. In nucleotides, the CDR3 is TGCGCCAGCAGTCAATCGCAGGGGGATCTAGCGGGGGGCATCACAGATACGCAGTATTTT. Translated, it gives CASSQSQGDLAGGITDTQYF.